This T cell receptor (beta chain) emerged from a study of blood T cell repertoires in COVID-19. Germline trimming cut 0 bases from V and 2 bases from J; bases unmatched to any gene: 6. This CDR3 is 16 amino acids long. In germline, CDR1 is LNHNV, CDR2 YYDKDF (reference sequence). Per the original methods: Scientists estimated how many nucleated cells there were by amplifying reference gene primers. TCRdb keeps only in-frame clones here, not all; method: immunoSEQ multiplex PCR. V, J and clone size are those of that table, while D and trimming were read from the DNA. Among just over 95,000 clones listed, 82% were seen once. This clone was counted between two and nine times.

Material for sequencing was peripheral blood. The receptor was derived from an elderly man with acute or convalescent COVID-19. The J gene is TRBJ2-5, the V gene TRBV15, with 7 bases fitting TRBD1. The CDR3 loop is CATSRDRQGGQETQYF. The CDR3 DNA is TGTGCCACCAGCAGAGATAGACAGGGCGGACAAGAGACCCAGTACTTC.